In its sample, the clone carrying this TCR beta chain was seen a few times. Its antigen remains unidentified. Sampling times: baseline, cycle 4 day 1, cycle 7 day 1. The sample is drawn from a study of OX40 agonist ivuxolimab in advanced cancers. Looking at the study overall: The drug used for patients, ivuxolimab, was an agonistic anti-OX40 (CD134) antibody.

Produced via immunoSEQ multiplex PCR; TCRdb's table is partial and in-frame only. The data hold tens of thousands of clones, with 65% to 90% observed a single time. The study's findings and limits: At 0.1 to 3.0 mg/kg and by week 6, clonal expansion occurred in CD4+ and CD8+ blood T cells.

Germline-derived CDR1 and CDR2 are MNHEY and SVGAGI. Deletions cut 5 bases from V and 3 bases from J, with 11 bases between. The CDR3 length is 14 residues. This chain uses TRBV6-5 with TRBJ1-5, with a tentative D call TRBD1 (6 bases). The sample consisted of CD4+ or CD8+ T cells sorted from blood, taken in a trial of the OX40 agonist ivuxolimab. The receptor's source is an adult with an advanced solid tumor such as melanoma, head and neck, liver or kidney cancer. The DNA of the CDR3 is TGTGCCAGCAGTACCTTGGGACACAATCAGCCCCAGCATTTT. It encodes CASSTLGHNQPQHF.